Below, one TCR beta chain is given with its context. Its specificity is not known. TCRdb re-called the reads with MiXCR, one entry per CDR3 protein. The table lists 160,000 or so distinct CDR3 sequences, roughly a fifth of them singletons. This record belongs to a study of T cell repertoires in cytomegalovirus infection. The overall study: CMV infection and matching HLA type were both indicated by public TCR beta signatures. Study-wide results and caveats: Across the ex vivo response, the dominant clonotypes were HLA-C-restricted CMV-specific TCR beta clonotypes. Using cumulative public TCR beta family frequency, the authors identified those who carried CMV together with the relevant HLA.

The CDR3 spans 10 residues. Deletions cut 8 bases from V and 4 bases from J, with 3 bases between. V usage is TRBV12-3 or TRBV12-4 and J usage is TRBJ2-1; D gene uncertain. The TCR originated in a human donor in good health (CMV status not recorded). Some clones in this sample may be carry-over from other donors' samples. This sample comprised CD8+ T cells from cultured PBMCs, obtained from culture after CMV antigen stimulation. CDR3 DNA: TGTGCCAGCGGTTACAATGAGCAGTTCTTC. Translation: CASGYNEQFF.